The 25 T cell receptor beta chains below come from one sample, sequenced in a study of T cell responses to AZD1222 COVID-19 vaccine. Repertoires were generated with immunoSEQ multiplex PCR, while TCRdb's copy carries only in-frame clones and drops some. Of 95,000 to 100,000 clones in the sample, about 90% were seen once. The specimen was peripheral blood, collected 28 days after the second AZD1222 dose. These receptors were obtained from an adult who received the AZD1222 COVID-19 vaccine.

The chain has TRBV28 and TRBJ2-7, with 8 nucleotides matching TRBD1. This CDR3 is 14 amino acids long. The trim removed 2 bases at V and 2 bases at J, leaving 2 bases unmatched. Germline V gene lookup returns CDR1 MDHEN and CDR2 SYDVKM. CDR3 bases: TGTGCCAGCAGTTTAGGACAGGGCACCTACGAGCAGTACTTC. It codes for CASSLGQGTYEQYF.

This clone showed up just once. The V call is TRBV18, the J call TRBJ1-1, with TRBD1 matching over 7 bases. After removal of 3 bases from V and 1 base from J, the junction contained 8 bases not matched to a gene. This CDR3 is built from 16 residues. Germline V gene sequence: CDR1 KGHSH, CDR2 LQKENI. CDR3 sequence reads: CASSPVPGQRNTEAFF. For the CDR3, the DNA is TGTGCCAGCTCACCCGTCCCGGGACAGAGGAACACTGAAGCTTTCTTT. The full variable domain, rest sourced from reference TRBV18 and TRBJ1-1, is NAGVMQNPRHLVRRRGQEARLRCSPMKGHSHVYWYRQLPEEGLKFMVYLQKENIIDESGMPKERFSAEFPKEGPSILRIQQVVRGDSAAYFCASSPVPGQRNTEAFFGQGTRLTVV.

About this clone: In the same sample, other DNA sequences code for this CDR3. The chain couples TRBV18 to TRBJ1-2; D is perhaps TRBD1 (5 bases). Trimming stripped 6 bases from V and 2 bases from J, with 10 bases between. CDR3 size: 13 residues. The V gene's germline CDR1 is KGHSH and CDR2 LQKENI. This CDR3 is CASSEDSNYGYTF. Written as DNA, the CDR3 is TGTGCCAGCTCCGAAGACAGCAACTATGGCTACACCTTC.

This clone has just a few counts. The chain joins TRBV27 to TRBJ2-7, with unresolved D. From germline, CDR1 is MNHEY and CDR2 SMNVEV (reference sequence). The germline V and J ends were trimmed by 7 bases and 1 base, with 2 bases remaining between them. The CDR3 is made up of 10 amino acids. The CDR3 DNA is TGTGCCAGCACTTCCTACGAGCAGTACTTC. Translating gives CASTSYEQYF.

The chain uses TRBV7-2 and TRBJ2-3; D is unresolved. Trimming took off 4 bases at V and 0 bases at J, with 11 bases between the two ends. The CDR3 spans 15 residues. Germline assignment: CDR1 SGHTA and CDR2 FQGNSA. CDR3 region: CASSSYAVSTDTQYF. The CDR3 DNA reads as TGTGCCAGCAGCTCCTACGCGGTCAGCACAGATACGCAGTATTTT. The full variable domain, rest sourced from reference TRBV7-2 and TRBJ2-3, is GAGVSQSPSNKVTEKGKDVELRCDPISGHTALYWYRQSLGQGLEFLIYFQGNSAPDKSGLPSDRFSAERTGGSVSTLTIQRTQQEDSAVYLCASSSYAVSTDTQYFGPGTRLTVL.

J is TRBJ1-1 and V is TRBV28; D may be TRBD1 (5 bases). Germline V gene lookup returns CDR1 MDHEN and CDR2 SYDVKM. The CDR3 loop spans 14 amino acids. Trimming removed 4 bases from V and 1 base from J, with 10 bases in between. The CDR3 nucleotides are TGTGCCAGCAGTTATGGGGGGGGGAACACTGAAGCTTTCTTT. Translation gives CASSYGGGNTEAFF.

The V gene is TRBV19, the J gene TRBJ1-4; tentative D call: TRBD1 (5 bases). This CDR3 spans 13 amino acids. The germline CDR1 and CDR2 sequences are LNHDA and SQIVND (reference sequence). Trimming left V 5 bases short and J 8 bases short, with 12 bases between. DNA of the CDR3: TGTGCCAGTAGTGAACAGGTGGGGGAAAAACTGTTTTTT. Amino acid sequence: CASSEQVGEKLFF.

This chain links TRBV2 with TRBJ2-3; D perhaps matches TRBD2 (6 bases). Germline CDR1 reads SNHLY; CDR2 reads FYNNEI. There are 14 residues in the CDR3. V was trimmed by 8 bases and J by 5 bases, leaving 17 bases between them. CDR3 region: CASGGGALGDTQYF. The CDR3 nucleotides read TGTGCCAGCGGTGGCGGGGCCCTGGGAGATACGCAGTATTTT.

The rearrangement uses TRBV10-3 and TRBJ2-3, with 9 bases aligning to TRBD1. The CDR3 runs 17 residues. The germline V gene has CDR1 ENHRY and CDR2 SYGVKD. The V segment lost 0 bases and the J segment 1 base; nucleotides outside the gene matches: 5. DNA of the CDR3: TGTGCCATCAGTGAGTCGAGGACAGGGGAAGGCACAGATACGCAGTATTTT. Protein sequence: CAISESRTGEGTDTQYF.

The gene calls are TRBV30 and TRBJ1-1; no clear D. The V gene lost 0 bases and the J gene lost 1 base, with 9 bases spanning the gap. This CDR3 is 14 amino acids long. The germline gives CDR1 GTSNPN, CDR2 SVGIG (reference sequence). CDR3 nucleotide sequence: TGTGCCTGGAGTGTCGGCCAATCGAACACTGAAGCTTTCTTT. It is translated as CAWSVGQSNTEAFF.

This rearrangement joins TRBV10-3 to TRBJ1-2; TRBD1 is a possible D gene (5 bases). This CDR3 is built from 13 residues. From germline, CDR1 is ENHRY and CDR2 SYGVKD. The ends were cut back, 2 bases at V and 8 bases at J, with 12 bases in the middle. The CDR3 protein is CAISEGQGGGYTF. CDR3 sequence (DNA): TGTGCCATCAGTGAGGGCCAGGGCGGCGGCTACACCTTC.

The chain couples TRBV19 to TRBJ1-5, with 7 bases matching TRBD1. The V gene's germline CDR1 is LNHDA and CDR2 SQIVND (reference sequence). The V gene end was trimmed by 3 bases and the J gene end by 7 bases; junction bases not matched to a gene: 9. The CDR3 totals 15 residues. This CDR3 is CASSMETGYRQPQHF. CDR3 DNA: TGTGCCAGTAGTATGGAGACAGGGTACAGGCAGCCCCAGCATTTT.

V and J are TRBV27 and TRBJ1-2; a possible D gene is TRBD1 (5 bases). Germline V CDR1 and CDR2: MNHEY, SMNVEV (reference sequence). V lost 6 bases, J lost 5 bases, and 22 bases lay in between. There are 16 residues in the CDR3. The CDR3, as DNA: TGTGCCAGCAGCTGGGCCCAGGGCACCGGGGGGTATGGCTACACCTTC. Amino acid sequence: CASSWAQGTGGYGYTF.

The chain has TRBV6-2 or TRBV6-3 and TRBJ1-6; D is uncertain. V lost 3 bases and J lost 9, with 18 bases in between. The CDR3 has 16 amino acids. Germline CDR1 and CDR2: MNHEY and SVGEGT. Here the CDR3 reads CASSYYSPRYGSPLHF. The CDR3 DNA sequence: TGTGCCAGCAGTTATTACAGCCCAAGGTACGGTTCACCCCTCCACTTT.

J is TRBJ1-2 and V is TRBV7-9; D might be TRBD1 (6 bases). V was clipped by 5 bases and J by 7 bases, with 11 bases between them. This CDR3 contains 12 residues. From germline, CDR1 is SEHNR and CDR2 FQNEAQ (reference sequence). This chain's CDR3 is CASSRGTTGYTF. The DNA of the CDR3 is TGTGCCAGCAGCCGCGGGACAACTGGCTACACCTTC.

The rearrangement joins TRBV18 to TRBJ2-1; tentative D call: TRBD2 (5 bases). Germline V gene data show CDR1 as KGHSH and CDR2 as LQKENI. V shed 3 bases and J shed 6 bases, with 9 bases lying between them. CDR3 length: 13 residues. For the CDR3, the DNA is TGTGCCAGCTCACCGCCCGGGATCAATGAGCAGTTCTTC. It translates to CASSPPGINEQFF.

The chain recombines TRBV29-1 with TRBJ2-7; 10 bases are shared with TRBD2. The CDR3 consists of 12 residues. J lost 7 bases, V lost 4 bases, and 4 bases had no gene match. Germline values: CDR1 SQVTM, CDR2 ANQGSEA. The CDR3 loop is CSVAAGGREQYF. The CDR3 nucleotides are TGCAGCGTTGCAGCGGGGGGGCGGGAGCAGTACTTC.

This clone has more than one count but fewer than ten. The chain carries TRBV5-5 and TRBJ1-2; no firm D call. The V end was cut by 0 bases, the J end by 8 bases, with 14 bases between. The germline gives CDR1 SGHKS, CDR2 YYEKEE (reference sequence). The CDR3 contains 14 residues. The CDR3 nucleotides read TGTGCCAGCAGCTTGGAAACGGTCCTGTGGGGCTACACCTTC. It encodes CASSLETVLWGYTF.

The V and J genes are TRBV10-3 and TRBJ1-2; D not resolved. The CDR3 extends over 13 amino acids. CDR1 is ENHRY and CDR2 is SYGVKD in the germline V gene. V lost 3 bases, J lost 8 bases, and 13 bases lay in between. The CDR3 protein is CAISEAGVRGYTF. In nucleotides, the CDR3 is TGTGCCATCAGTGAAGCAGGTGTCCGAGGCTACACCTTC.

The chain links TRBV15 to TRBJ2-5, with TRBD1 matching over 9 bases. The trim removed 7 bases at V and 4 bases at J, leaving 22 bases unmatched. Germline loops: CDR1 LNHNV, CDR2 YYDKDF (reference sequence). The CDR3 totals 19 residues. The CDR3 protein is CATITILRFPGTGRETQYF. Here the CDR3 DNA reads TGTGCCACCATCACGATACTAAGATTTCCAGGGACAGGGAGAGAGACCCAGTACTTC.

The chain's CDR3 is CASSIPGLAVNEQFF. In DNA, the CDR3 is TGTGCCAGTAGTATCCCGGGACTAGCCGTGAATGAGCAGTTCTTC. The chain uses TRBV19 and TRBJ2-1, with 9 bases fitting TRBD2. CDR1 is LNHDA and CDR2 is SQIVND in the germline V gene (reference sequence). The trim removed 3 bases at V and 7 bases at J, leaving 7 bases unmatched. This CDR3 contains 15 residues.

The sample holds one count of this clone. CDR3 loop: CASSHRQVMNTEAFF. The CDR3 DNA is TGTGCCAGCAGCCACAGACAGGTAATGAACACTGAAGCTTTCTTT. J is TRBJ1-1 and V is TRBV7-8; D might be TRBD1 (6 bases). V lost 5 bases to trimming and J lost 0 bases, with 13 bases between them. The CDR3 sequence is 15 residues long. Germline lookup yields CDR1 SGHVS and CDR2 FQNEAQ. The variable domain in full, completed from reference TRBV7-8 and TRBJ1-1, reads GAGVSQSPRYKVAKRGQDVALRCDPISGHVSLFWYQQALGQGPEFLTYFQNEAQLDKSGLPSDRFFAERPEGSVSTLKIQRTQQEDSAVYLCASSHRQVMNTEAFFGQGTRLTVV.

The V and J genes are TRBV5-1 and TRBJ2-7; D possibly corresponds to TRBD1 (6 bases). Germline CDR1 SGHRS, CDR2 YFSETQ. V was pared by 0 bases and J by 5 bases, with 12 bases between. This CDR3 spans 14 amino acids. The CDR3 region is CASSLGAGAHEQYF. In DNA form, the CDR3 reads TGCGCCAGCAGCTTGGGGGCAGGGGCCCACGAGCAGTACTTC.

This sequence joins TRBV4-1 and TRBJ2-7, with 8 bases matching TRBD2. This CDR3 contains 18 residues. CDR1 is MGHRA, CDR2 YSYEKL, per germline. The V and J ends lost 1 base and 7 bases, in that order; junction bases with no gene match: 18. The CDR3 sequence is CASSQVASGSSGFLEQYF. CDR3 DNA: TGCGCCAGCAGCCAAGTCGCGTCCGGGTCTAGCGGGTTCTTGGAGCAGTACTTC.

The CDR3 DNA follows: TGTGCCAGCAGCGAGGGACAGGGACGCGAAAAACTGTTTTTT. This translates into CASSEGQGREKLFF. This chain connects TRBV5-4 to TRBJ1-4, with 9 positions matching TRBD1. Per germline, CDR1 SGHNT and CDR2 YYREEE (reference sequence). Trimming removed 4 bases from V and 8 bases from J; junction bases left unmatched: 6. CDR3 length: 14 residues.